Below, 12 T cell receptor beta chains from the same sample are listed, as sequenced in a study of blood T cell repertoires in COVID-19. Sequencing was performed with immunoSEQ multiplex PCR; in TCRdb, only in-frame clones are kept and a portion is missing. The sample contains around 74,000 clones, roughly 87% of which appear only once. Sequenced input: peripheral blood. The receptor set was obtained from a man aged 25-45 years with acute or convalescent COVID-19.

The genes are TRBV28 and TRBJ2-3, with D hard to call. The CDR3 is made up of 12 amino acids. Germline CDR1 reads MDHEN; CDR2 reads SYDVKM. V was cut by 7 bases and J by 5 bases, with 10 bases left in between. CDR3 in DNA: TGTGCCAGCACTAGAGGAATAGATACGCAGTATTTT. This translates into CASTRGIDTQYF.

This sequence joins TRBV28 and TRBJ1-3, with a possible D match to TRBD1 (6 bases). Germline V gene lookup returns CDR1 MDHEN and CDR2 SYDVKM. This CDR3 is 14 amino acids long. The ends were cut back, 1 base at V and 10 bases at J, with 14 bases in the middle. CDR3 sequence (DNA): TGTGCCAGCAGTTTATCCGGGACACTTAAGACCATATATTTT. Protein sequence: CASSLSGTLKTIYF.

This rearrangement joins TRBV4-1 to TRBJ2-3, with TRBD1 identical over 9 bases. CDR1 is MGHRA and CDR2 is YSYEKL in the germline V gene. This CDR3 has 16 residues. V lost 4 bases, J lost 6 bases, and 11 bases stayed unmatched. The CDR3 DNA is TGCGCCAGCAGCCTCCCACGGGACAGGGTAGTGGATACGCAGTATTTT. It encodes CASSLPRDRVVDTQYF.

J is TRBJ1-6 and V is TRBV11-2; D uncertain. The germline gives CDR1 SGHAT, CDR2 FQNNGV. The CDR3 is 16 residues long. V gave up 3 bases and J gave up 0 bases, with 9 bases separating them. The CDR3 DNA is TGTGCCAGCAGCTTTCACGGGAGCTCCTATAATTCACCCCTCCACTTT. Translating gives CASSFHGSSYNSPLHF.

V and J are TRBV20-1 and TRBJ1-2; 8 nucleotides line up with TRBD1. The CDR3 consists of 12 residues. The V gene's germline CDR1 is DFQATT and CDR2 SNEGSKA (reference sequence). The V gene end was trimmed by 3 bases and the J gene end by 8 bases; junction bases not matched to a gene: 5. Written as DNA, the CDR3 is TGCAGTGCTAGTCAGACAGGGGACGGCTACACCTTC. It codes for CSASQTGDGYTF.

The chain uses TRBV3-1 (or the pseudogene TRBV3-2) and TRBJ2-1; 10 nucleotides agree with TRBD2. The V gene's germline CDR1 is LGHDT and CDR2 YNNKEL (reference sequence). V lost 1 base to trimming and J lost 8 bases; unmatched junction nucleotides: 2. The CDR3 is 14 residues long. The CDR3 reads CASSQGLAGDEQFF. CDR3 bases: TGTGCCAGCAGCCAAGGACTAGCGGGCGATGAGCAGTTCTTC.

This clone has just one count. V usage is TRBV25-1 and J usage is TRBJ2-3, with 15 bases fitting TRBD2. The CDR3 contains 16 residues. J lost 5 bases, V lost 3 bases, and 3 bases had no gene match. Germline CDR1 is MGHDK and CDR2 is SYGVNS. The DNA for the CDR3 is TGTGCCAGCAGTGACGGACTAGCGGGAGGGAGAGATACGCAGTATTTT. This gives the protein CASSDGLAGGRDTQYF.

The V and J genes are TRBV7-3 and TRBJ2-3, with D maybe TRBD2 (6 bases). V lost 2 bases, J lost 5 bases, and 20 bases lay in between. The CDR3 contains 17 residues. Germline-derived CDR1 and CDR2 are SGHTA and FQGTGA. The CDR3 sequence: CASSLGPIAAGRDTQYF. CDR3 coding DNA: TGTGCCAGCAGCTTAGGGCCTATAGCGGCTGGGAGAGATACGCAGTATTTT.

This clone is a singleton in its sample. The chain combines TRBV4-1 with TRBJ1-6; tentatively, D is TRBD1 (5 bases). The germline CDR1 and CDR2 sequences are MGHRA and YSYEKL. The length of the CDR3 is 13 residues. The V and J ends lost 4 bases and 8 bases respectively, with 9 bases between them. CDR3 sequence: CASSRQQDSPLHF. CDR3 nucleotides: TGCGCCAGCAGCCGCCAACAGGATTCACCCCTCCACTTT.

This clone has more than one count but fewer than ten. The chain links TRBV19 to TRBJ1-1; the D gene is possibly TRBD1 (5 bases). This CDR3 is built from 14 residues. Trimming cost V 6 bases and J 1 base, with 12 bases left between them. Looked up from germline, CDR1 is LNHDA and CDR2 is SQIVND (reference sequence). The CDR3 nucleotides are TGTGCCAGTAGGATCGCGGGGACGAACACTGAAGCTTTCTTT. Translation gives CASRIAGTNTEAFF.

J is TRBJ1-3 and V is TRBV6-6; D is unclear. Germline assignment: CDR1 MNHNY and CDR2 SVGAGI (reference sequence). Trimming removed 5 bases at V and 0 bases at J, with 8 bases between. CDR3 length: 14 amino acids. The CDR3, as DNA: TGTGCCAGCAGTACCTCGAGCTCTGGAAACACCATATATTTT. Protein sequence: CASSTSSSGNTIYF.

V gene TRBV20-1 combines with J gene TRBJ2-1, with 13 bases matching TRBD2. The CDR3 has 14 amino acids. V lost 3 bases and J lost 10; bases outside the gene matches: 6. Germline V lookup: CDR1 DFQATT, CDR2 SNEGSKA (reference sequence). The CDR3 coding sequence is TGCAGTGCTAGTGGGACTAGCGGGAATGGGGAGCAGTTCTTC. Residues: CSASGTSGNGEQFF.